One and the same sample provided the 28 T cell receptor beta chains below, sequenced in a study of CD8+CD57+ T cells in acquired aplastic anemia. Genomic DNA, the template, was used for profiling of the TCR beta VDJ and CDR3. TCRdb recomputed calls from the reads with MiXCR, one row per CDR3 protein. The sample has some 200,000 distinct CDR3 sequences; approximately 52% are singletons. Patients selected for sequencing had displayed CD8+CD57+ cell expansion by flow cytometry. Sequencing was carried out using sorted CD4+, CD8+, or CD8+CD57+ T cells (not recorded which) from PBMCs. These receptors all stem from a human donor with aplastic anemia.

The rearrangement links TRBV9 to TRBJ2-6, with D tentatively TRBD2 (6 bases). Trimming left V 1 base short and J 2 bases short, with 13 bases between. The CDR3 loop spans 17 amino acids. The germline V gene encodes CDR1 SGDLS and CDR2 YYNGEE. The CDR3 here is CASSVLGGGTGANVLTF. The CDR3 DNA sequence: TGTGCCAGCAGCGTACTAGGAGGAGGGACTGGGGCCAACGTCCTGACTTTC.

This clonotype was seen ten or more times. The chain has TRBV6-1 and TRBJ1-4; TRBD1 agrees at 9 bases. From germline, CDR1 is MNHNS and CDR2 SASEGT. V gave up 8 bases and J gave up 8 bases; unmatched junction bases: 9. This CDR3 spans 14 amino acids. The CDR3 bases are TGTGCCAGCCTAAAGGTGACAGGGGGGGAAAAACTGTTTTTT. Encoded protein: CASLKVTGGEKLFF.

This clonotype was detected once. The chain recombines TRBV14 with TRBJ2-5; 9 bases map to TRBD2. J was trimmed by 4 bases and V by 3 bases; bases with no gene match: 3. Looked up from germline, CDR1 is SGHDN and CDR2 is FVKESK. The CDR3 has 14 amino acids. In nucleotides, the CDR3 is TGTGCCAGCAGCCAGAAAGCGGGAGGAGAGACCCAGTACTTC. It codes for CASSQKAGGETQYF.

V is TRBV24-1 and J is TRBJ1-4; D gene unclear. The CDR3 sequence is 15 residues long. Germline V gives CDR1 KGHDR, CDR2 SFDVKD. V was pared by 4 bases and J by 0 bases, with 8 bases between. The CDR3 bases are TGTGCCACCAGTGAAGGCAGAACAACTAATGAAAAACTGTTTTTT. Encoded protein: CATSEGRTTNEKLFF.

The chain links TRBV10-3 to TRBJ1-4; D is unresolved. The CDR3 loop spans 13 amino acids. Germline V CDR1 and CDR2: ENHRY, SYGVKD. The V end lost 4 bases, the J end lost 6 bases, and 9 bases lay between the germline ends. CDR3 nucleotide sequence: TGTGCCATCAGTGGCCGGGCGGATGAAAAACTGTTTTTT. Protein: CAISGRADEKLFF.

This clonotype was found a few times. This chain links TRBV7-2 with TRBJ2-5, with 7 positions matching TRBD1. CDR1 and CDR2 (germline): SGHTA, FQGNSA. Losses at the gene ends were 5 bases for V and 5 bases for J; bases not matched to a gene: 5. CDR3 length equals 13 residues. CDR3 in amino acids: CASSDSTGETQYF. CDR3 bases: TGTGCCAGCAGCGACTCGACAGGGGAGACCCAGTACTTC. Looking up the rest from reference TRBV7-2 and TRBJ2-5 gives the full variable domain: GAGVSQSPSNKVTEKGKDVELRCDPISGHTALYWYRQSLGQGLEFLIYFQGNSAPDKSGLPSDRFSAERTGGSVSTLTIQRTQQEDSAVYLCASSDSTGETQYFGPGTRLLVL.

The chain links TRBV24-1 to TRBJ1-1; 9 nucleotides agree with TRBD1. The germline V gene has CDR1 KGHDR and CDR2 SFDVKD. This CDR3 spans 17 amino acids. The V segment lost 1 base and the J segment 10 bases; nucleotides outside the gene matches: 15. The DNA of the CDR3 is TGTGCCACCAGTGATTTCAAGGAAGGGACAGGGAAAATTTCAGCTTTCTTT. Amino acids: CATSDFKEGTGKISAFF.

Notes on this clonotype: The junction departs from the called germline gene at one end, perhaps through a read error. The rearrangement uses TRBV13 and TRBJ2-1, with 10 bases lining up with TRBD2. The CDR3 has 16 residues. From germline, CDR1 is PRHDT and CDR2 FYEKMQ (reference sequence). This CDR3 is CAISRLGTSAKNEQFF. In nucleotides, the CDR3 is TGTGCCATCAGCCGCCTCGGGACTAGCGCTAAGAATGAGCAGTTCTTC.

This clonotype occurred a few times. The V and J genes are TRBV29-1 and TRBJ2-1, with D unresolved. Between the trimmed V and J ends, which lost 6 bases and 3 bases, there was a span of 9 bases. From germline, CDR1 is SQVTM and CDR2 ANQGSEA. The CDR3 runs to 12 residues. The CDR3 coding sequence is TGCAGCGTGGAGAGTCTCTACAATGAGCAGTTCTTC. It encodes CSVESLYNEQFF.

Points on this clonotype: One base away lies a much larger clone, so this may be a sequencing read error. The chain has TRBV7-2 and TRBJ2-3; maybe TRBD2 (7 bases). CDR1 is SGHTA and CDR2 is FQGNSA in the germline V gene. The CDR3 covers 14 residues. V dropped 10 bases and J dropped 6 bases, with 20 bases sitting between them. CDR3 in DNA: TGTGCCACGCCCGTAGTGGGGGGGCTTGATACGCAGTATTTT. Translating gives CATPVVGGLDTQYF. Full variable domain (missing parts from reference TRBV7-2 and TRBJ2-3): GAGVSQSPSNKVTEKGKDVELRCDPISGHTALYWYRQSLGQGLEFLIYFQGNSAPDKSGLPSDRFSAERTGGSVSTLTIQRTQQEDSAVYLCATPVVGGLDTQYFGPGTRLTVL.

V gene TRBV6-1 combines with J gene TRBJ1-1; D unclear. V was clipped by 5 bases and J by 6 bases, with 13 bases between them. The CDR3 extends over 13 amino acids. Germline values: CDR1 MNHNS, CDR2 SASEGT. This chain's CDR3 is CASSRPGGSEAFF. In DNA, the CDR3 is TGTGCCAGCAGTCGTCCGGGAGGGTCTGAAGCTTTCTTT.

This sequence joins TRBV10-3 and TRBJ1-4; D unresolved. Trimming removed 3 bases at V and 4 bases at J, with 9 bases between. Germline CDR1 reads ENHRY; CDR2 reads SYGVKD. The CDR3 runs 14 residues. The CDR3 coding sequence is TGTGCCATCAGTGAAAGGGCGGGTAATGAAAAACTGTTTTTT. Its protein product is CAISERAGNEKLFF.

The V call is TRBV19, the J call TRBJ1-1, with TRBD1 matching over 8 bases. V lost 7 bases, J lost 4 bases, and 11 bases stayed unmatched. CDR1 and CDR2 from the germline V gene are LNHDA and SQIVND (reference sequence). The length of the CDR3 is 15 residues. The CDR3 DNA follows: TGTGCCAGTAACGAGCAGGGGGCGAGGGGCACTGAAGCTTTCTTT. The encoded protein is CASNEQGARGTEAFF.

The rearrangement joins TRBV19 to TRBJ1-2, with D possibly matching TRBD1 (6 bases). V was clipped by 4 bases and J by 4 bases, with 16 bases between them. The CDR3 is 15 amino acids. Germline-derived CDR1 and CDR2 are LNHDA and SQIVND (reference sequence). CDR3 DNA sequence: TGTGCCAGTAGTAATCCAGGGGAAAGGGTCTATGGCTACACCTTC. Protein: CASSNPGERVYGYTF.

The chain recombines TRBV11-2 with TRBJ2-5; 12 bases match TRBD2. This CDR3 contains 17 residues. The V and J ends lost 0 bases and 5 bases, in that order; junction bases with no gene match: 7. CDR1 is SGHAT and CDR2 is FQNNGV in the germline V gene. The CDR3 DNA sequence: TGTGCCAGCAGCTTAGATCTAGCGGGGGGGCGGCGGGAGACCCAGTACTTC. Protein: CASSLDLAGGRRETQYF.

This clonotype was observed a few times. This could be a read error, since a much larger clone is one nucleotide away. Here the CDR3 omits its conserved ending phenylalanine or tryptophan, so a read error is the likely source. V gene TRBV4-2 combines with J gene TRBJ2-7; possibly TRBD1 for D (6 bases). Trimming shortened V by 7 bases and J by 6 bases, and 19 bases separated the two germline ends. Looked up from germline, CDR1 is LGHNA and CDR2 is YNFKEQ. This CDR3 region has 14 residues. The CDR3 is CASNQGKGMGEQYS. In DNA form, the CDR3 reads TGTGCCAGCAATCAGGGGAAGGGCATGGGCGAGCAGTACTCC.

This chain joins TRBV2 and TRBJ2-3, with D unresolved. V lost 4 bases to trimming and J lost 6 bases, with 14 bases between them. There are 14 residues in the CDR3. CDR1 and CDR2 from the germline V gene are SNHLY and FYNNEI. The CDR3 spells CASSAVRMGDTQYF. The CDR3 coding sequence is TGTGCCAGCAGTGCGGTACGAATGGGGGATACGCAGTATTTT.

V usage is TRBV10-3 and J usage is TRBJ2-7; 10 bases are a match to TRBD1. Germline loops: CDR1 ENHRY, CDR2 SYGVKD. This CDR3 spans 15 amino acids. Trimming cost V 7 bases and J 5 bases; bases outside gene matches: 11. CDR3 sequence (DNA): TGTGCCATCACTATCGGGACAGGGGTAGTCAACGAGCAGTACTTC. Protein: CAITIGTGVVNEQYF.

Remarks on this clonotype: A much larger clone sits a single nucleotide away, making a read error possible. This chain joins TRBV12-3 or TRBV12-4 and TRBJ1-2, with TRBD1 as a possible D gene (5 bases). The CDR3 spans 14 residues. V was trimmed by 7 bases and J by 6 bases, leaving 18 bases between them. Written as DNA, the CDR3 is TGTGCCAGCACCCCCTTGGGGGGAACGGATGGCTACACCTTC. Translation: CASTPLGGTDGYTF.

The chain uses TRBV19 and TRBJ2-3; D is unclear. The CDR3 is made up of 14 amino acids. Germline V gene sequence: CDR1 LNHDA, CDR2 SQIVND (reference sequence). Trimming shortened V by 5 bases and J by 0 bases, and 9 bases separated the two germline ends. CDR3: CASSVPGSTDTQYF. CDR3 DNA: TGTGCCAGTAGTGTCCCCGGAAGCACAGATACGCAGTATTTT.

In regard to this clonotype: This may be a read error: a much more frequent sequence differs by one nucleotide. The genes are TRBV2 and TRBJ2-5; the match to TRBD2 covers 9 bases. The germline V gene has CDR1 SNHLY and CDR2 FYNNEI. The V gene end was trimmed by 6 bases and the J gene end by 0 bases; junction bases not matched to a gene: 5. The length of the CDR3 is 15 residues. Here the CDR3 DNA reads TGTGCCAGCAGCTTTGTAGCGGGGGACCAAGAGACCCAGTACTTC. Amino acid sequence: CASSFVAGDQETQYF.

The chain couples TRBV4-1 to TRBJ2-5; D is undetermined. Trimming left V 1 base short and J 3 bases short, with 6 bases between. Germline assignment: CDR1 MGHRA and CDR2 YSYEKL. There are 13 residues in the CDR3. In DNA, the CDR3 is TGCGCCAGCAGCCAAGTCCTGAAAGAGACCCAGTACTTC. This sequence encodes CASSQVLKETQYF.

The V gene is TRBV25-1, the J gene TRBJ2-7, with 10 bases that match TRBD2. The CDR3 is 13 amino acids. After removal of 1 base from V and 12 bases from J, the junction contained 6 bases not matched to a gene. Germline values: CDR1 MGHDK, CDR2 SYGVNS. CDR3 residues: CASSEFVAGGRYF. Here the CDR3 DNA reads TGTGCCAGCAGTGAATTCGTAGCGGGAGGACGGTACTTC.

The chain recombines TRBV2 with TRBJ2-1; no definite D call. Germline-derived CDR1 and CDR2 are SNHLY and FYNNEI. The CDR3 spans 13 residues. The ends were cut back, 5 bases at V and 8 bases at J, with 13 bases in the middle. The CDR3 reads CASSSQGWDEQFF. CDR3 nucleotide sequence: TGTGCCAGCAGTTCCCAAGGGTGGGATGAGCAGTTCTTC.

The genes are TRBV15 and TRBJ2-2; 8 bases fit TRBD1. The CDR3 has 15 amino acids. Losses at the gene ends were 1 base for V and 5 bases for J; bases not matched to a gene: 3. Germline CDR1 LNHNV, CDR2 YYDKDF (reference sequence). The CDR3 bases are TGTGCCACCAGCAGAGGGACAGGGACTACCGGGGAGCTGTTTTTT. This sequence encodes CATSRGTGTTGELFF.

This clonotype was seen at least ten times. The chain joins TRBV7-9 to TRBJ1-4, with D unresolved. Germline-derived CDR1 and CDR2 are SEHNR and FQNEAQ (reference sequence). The CDR3 is made up of 14 amino acids. V lost 2 bases and J lost 7, with 11 bases in between. CDR3: CASSLTSGSEKLFF. CDR3 sequence (DNA): TGTGCCAGCAGCTTAACGTCCGGGTCTGAAAAACTGTTTTTT.

Regarding this clonotype: One end of the junction fails to match germline, which may point to a read error. V is TRBV29-1 and J is TRBJ1-2; TRBD1 matches 7 bases. The CDR3 length is 12 residues. CDR1 and CDR2 from the germline V gene are SQVTM and ANQGSEA. The CDR3 sequence: CSVGAGGYGNTF. Written as DNA, the CDR3 is TGCAGCGTTGGGGCAGGGGGATATGGCAACACCTTC.

The chain links TRBV20-1 to TRBJ2-2, with 8 bases lining up with TRBD2. In germline, CDR1 is DFQATT, CDR2 SNEGSKA (reference sequence). With 6 bases clipped from V and 1 base from J, the junction kept 4 bases outside the gene matches. The CDR3 spans 14 residues. The CDR3 nucleotides are TGCAGTGCCACACTAGCGGAGAACACCGGGGAGCTGTTTTTT. Its translation is CSATLAENTGELFF.